A selection of T cell receptor beta chains follows, all from one sample in a study of T cells in Graves' hyperthyroidism and ophthalmopathy. Each CDR3 protein gets one entry after TCRdb re-called the multiplex PCR reads with MiXCR. The sample gives around 760,000 distinct CDR3 sequences, approximately 40% of which show up once; less than 40% is in the top ten. Input material: blood. These receptors all stem from a woman in her forties with Graves' hyperthyroidism. The CDR3 runs from the conserved cysteine through the conserved F or W. A D gene is named only where the DNA matches it firmly. Some rows mark clone size as missing; the rest say once, few, many or name a class of expanded clone.

V gene: TRBV24-1; D gene: TRBD1; clone size: NA; J gene: TRBJ2-2; CDR3 protein: CATSPGQGAGTGELFF; CDR3 DNA: TGTGCCACCAGTCCCGGACAGGGGGCCGGCACCGGGGAGCTGTTTTTT
V gene: TRBV19; D gene: TRBD1; clone size: many; J gene: TRBJ2-5; CDR3 protein: CASSYRTGVETQYF; CDR3 DNA: TGTGCCAGTAGTTACAGGACAGGGGTCGAGACCCAGTACTTC
V gene: TRBV7-3; D gene: NA; clone size: NA; J gene: TRBJ1-1; CDR3 protein: CASRDGRESTEAFF; CDR3 DNA: TGTGCCAGCCGAGATGGACGGGAGAGCACTGAAGCTTTCTTT
V gene: TRBV24-1; D gene: NA; clone size: NA; J gene: TRBJ2-7; CDR3 protein: CAPRDFHSDEQYF; CDR3 DNA: TGTGCCCCTCGGGACTTTCATTCCGACGAGCAGTACTTC
V gene: TRBV10-3; D gene: NA; clone size: NA; J gene: TRBJ1-2; CDR3 protein: CAISYYGSRGYTF; CDR3 DNA: TGTGCCATCAGTTACTATGGGAGCCGTGGCTACACCTTC
V gene: TRBV16; D gene: TRBD1; clone size: NA; J gene: TRBJ1-2; CDR3 protein: CASSSNAFNRGRFGYTF; CDR3 DNA: TGTGCCAGCAGCTCAAACGCATTTAACAGGGGGCGTTTCGGCTACACCTTC
V gene: TRBV7-2; D gene: NA; clone size: many; J gene: TRBJ2-2; CDR3 protein: CASSQLGELFF; CDR3 DNA: TGTGCCAGCAGCCAACTAGGGGAGCTGTTTTTT
V gene: TRBV9; D gene: NA; clone size: NA; J gene: TRBJ2-5; CDR3 protein: CASSVSGTPEETQYF; CDR3 DNA: TGTGCCAGCAGCGTGTCCGGGACACCCGAAGAGACCCAGTACTTC
V gene: TRBV10-3; D gene: TRBD1; clone size: few; J gene: TRBJ2-3; CDR3 protein: CAIRGTGGLSDTQYF; CDR3 DNA: TGTGCCATCAGGGGGACAGGGGGCTTGTCAGATACGCAGTATTTT
V gene: TRBV7-2; D gene: TRBD2; clone size: NA; J gene: TRBJ2-7; CDR3 protein: CASSLGLVGSYEQYF; CDR3 DNA: TGTGCCAGCAGCCTTGGACTAGTTGGGTCCTACGAGCAGTACTTC
V gene: TRBV5-1; D gene: NA; clone size: few; J gene: TRBJ1-2; CDR3 protein: CASSLLRDGANYGYTF; CDR3 DNA: TGCGCCAGCAGCTTGCTCCGGGACGGCGCTAACTATGGCTACACCTTC
V gene: TRBV19; D gene: TRBD1; clone size: NA; J gene: TRBJ1-4; CDR3 protein: CASSTGQCRVEKLFF; CDR3 DNA: TGTGCCAGTAGTACGGGACAGTGCAGAGTAGAAAAACTGTTTTTT
V gene: TRBV7-2; D gene: NA; clone size: many; J gene: TRBJ2-5; CDR3 protein: CASTDGGWETQYF; CDR3 DNA: TGTGCCAGCACCGACGGGGGTTGGGAGACCCAGTACTTC
V gene: TRBV6-2/TRBV6-3; D gene: NA; clone size: NA; J gene: TRBJ1-2; CDR3 protein: CASSPSGIQNYGYTF; CDR3 DNA: TGTGCCAGCAGTCCATCAGGAATTCAGAACTATGGCTACACCTTC
V gene: TRBV6-6; D gene: TRBD1; clone size: NA; J gene: TRBJ2-7; CDR3 protein: CASTQGQGTYEQYF; CDR3 DNA: TGTGCCAGCACCCAAGGACAGGGAACCTACGAGCAGTACTTC
V gene: TRBV2; D gene: NA; clone size: many; J gene: TRBJ2-5; CDR3 protein: CASKGQAETQYF; CDR3 DNA: TGTGCCAGCAAAGGACAAGCAGAGACCCAGTACTTC
V gene: TRBV9; D gene: NA; clone size: NA; J gene: TRBJ1-1; CDR3 protein: CASSVEGTGGNTEAFF; CDR3 DNA: TGTGCCAGCAGCGTAGAGGGGACGGGGGGCAACACTGAAGCTTTCTTT